In this sample, the clone carrying this T cell receptor (beta chain) turned up once. Its antigen is not known. This sample stems from a study of cytomegalovirus exposure and HLA in healthy donors. The study ran its PCR with 60 Vbeta and 13 Jbeta primers. Clones were sequenced by immunoSEQ multiplex PCR, and TCRdb holds only the in-frame ones, with some missing. The sample consists of about 150,000 clones, 70% to 90% of them appearing once. V shed 4 bases, J shed 4 bases, and the junction held 8 bases outside the gene matches. Germline V gene lookup returns CDR1 SQVTM and CDR2 ANQGSEA. This CDR3 region has 14 residues. Study observations and caveats: Investigators reported 164 TCR beta chains as tied to cytomegalovirus. Among the most significant clusters, several appeared linked to common viral pathogens in a later analysis.

Likely unrecorded immune exposures existed in these nominally healthy donors. V is TRBV29-1 and J is TRBJ1-1; 8 nucleotides line up with TRBD1. Material for sequencing was PBMCs. This receptor was taken from a woman in her thirties or forties in good health and CMV-seropositive. The CDR3 sequence: CSVAGQAYLTEAFF. CDR3 coding DNA: TGCAGCGTTGCGGGACAGGCCTACCTCACTGAAGCTTTCTTT.